A selection of T cell receptor beta chains follows, all from one sample in a study of CD8 T cells in Susac syndrome. Via MiXCR, TCRdb re-called the immunoSEQ multiplex PCR reads, giving one row per CDR3 protein. The table shows about 150,000 distinct CDR3 sequences, with roughly 95% occurring only once. Sequenced sample: CD4+ T cells from PBMCs. The receptors derive from a human donor with Susac syndrome. CDR3s include the opening cysteine and the closing phenylalanine or tryptophan. Fields, in order: clone size, D gene, V gene, J gene, CDR3 length, CDR3 protein, CDR3 DNA. D genes are given only for firm matches. Size is stated for part of the rows, as once, few or many counts, or as a class when the clone is expanded.

NA,NA,TRBV7-9,TRBJ1-5,14,CASRAGQPNQPQHF,TGTGCCAGCAGGGCGGGACAACCGAATCAGCCCCAGCATTTT
NA,NA,TRBV5-4,TRBJ2-1,13,CASSLVLYNEQFF,TGTGCCAGCAGCTTGGTCCTATACAATGAGCAGTTCTTC
NA,NA,TRBV7-9,TRBJ1-2,12,CASSQSTGGYTF,TGTGCCAGCAGCCAGTCGACGGGGGGCTACACCTTC
NA,TRBD1,TRBV15,TRBJ1-5,14,CATSRDRTNQPQHF,TGTGCCACCAGCAGGGACAGGACCAATCAGCCCCAGCATTTT
NA,TRBD2,TRBV7-2,TRBJ2-3,19,CASSFRTSGGAGGTDTQYF,TGTGCCAGCAGCTTTAGGACTAGCGGGGGGGCCGGTGGCACAGATACGCAGTATTTT
NA,NA,TRBV25-1,TRBJ2-7,13,CASSVLESYEQYF,TGTGCCAGCAGTGTACTAGAGTCCTACGAGCAGTACTTC
NA,TRBD1,TRBV29-1,TRBJ2-2,13,CSVRQGSTGELFF,TGCAGCGTGCGACAGGGCAGCACCGGGGAGCTGTTTTTT
NA,NA,TRBV20-1,TRBJ2-1,15,CSAGRPGPTFNEQFF,TGCAGTGCCGGTCGACCGGGCCCTACTTTTAATGAGCAGTTCTTC
few,TRBD2,TRBV7-2,TRBJ2-5,15,CASSPGAGVQETQYF,TGTGCCAGCAGCCCCGGGGCGGGGGTCCAAGAGACCCAGTACTTC
NA,NA,TRBV18,TRBJ2-2,14,CASSSAKGAGELFF,TGTGCCAGCTCATCAGCGAAAGGTGCCGGGGAGCTGTTTTTT
NA,NA,TRBV9,TRBJ2-7,14,CASSARDTSYEQYF,TGTGCCAGCAGCGCCCGGGACACCTCCTACGAGCAGTACTTC
NA,TRBD1,TRBV29-1,TRBJ1-1,15,CSVGGQGSTHTEAFF,TGCAGCGTTGGGGGACAGGGTTCGACACACACTGAAGCTTTCTTT
NA,NA,TRBV6-2/TRBV6-3,TRBJ2-5,13,CASSQLAQETQYF,TGTGCCAGCAGCCAACTAGCCCAAGAGACCCAGTACTTC
NA,NA,TRBV12-3/TRBV12-4,TRBJ2-4,15,CASSSAGKAKNIQYF,TGTGCCAGCAGTTCGGCAGGGAAAGCCAAAAACATTCAGTACTTC
NA,NA,TRBV29-1,TRBJ2-7,15,CSVAPSGTGRFEQYF,TGCAGCGTTGCACCTAGCGGGACAGGGAGATTCGAGCAGTACTTC
NA,TRBD1,TRBV20-1,TRBJ2-5,14,CSAEGPDRGETQYF,TGCAGTGCCGAGGGGCCGGACAGGGGGGAGACCCAGTACTTC
NA,NA,TRBV14,TRBJ1-1,13,CASSPIRSHWAFF,TGTGCCAGCAGCCCCATCAGGTCTCACTGGGCTTTCTTT
NA,NA,TRBV14,TRBJ2-7,15,CASSQGRTTYYEQYF,TGTGCCAGCAGCCAAGGACGGACAACATACTACGAGCAGTACTTC
once,TRBD1,TRBV5-1,TRBJ2-7,15,CASSAGTGFRARQYF,TGCGCCAGCAGCGCCGGGACAGGGTTTAGGGCTAGGCAGTACTTC
NA,NA,TRBV2,TRBJ1-3,15,CASSEQASSGNTIYF,TGTGCCAGCAGTGAGCAGGCGAGCTCTGGAAACACCATATATTTT
NA,TRBD1,TRBV3-1,TRBJ1-6,12,CASSQDWDSPHF,TGTGCCAGCAGCCAAGACTGGGACAGCCCCCACTTT
NA,NA,TRBV9,TRBJ1-2,12,CASSGPSGGYTF,TGTGCCAGCAGCGGACCGAGCGGCGGCTACACCTTC
NA,TRBD1,TRBV6-6,TRBJ1-5,13,CASRGTAMGPQHF,TGTGCCAGCAGGGGGACAGCCATGGGGCCCCAGCATTTT
NA,NA,TRBV29-1,TRBJ1-2,13,CSVEVVGSYGYTF,TGCAGCGTTGAAGTGGTAGGCAGCTATGGCTACACCTTC
NA,TRBD1,TRBV4-1,TRBJ1-2,15,CASSQLDRGVRGYTF,TGCGCCAGCAGCCAACTAGACAGGGGAGTGAGGGGCTACACCTTC
NA,TRBD1,TRBV9,TRBJ1-2,17,CASSVASYGTDFYGYTF,TGTGCCAGCAGCGTAGCCAGTTACGGGACAGACTTTTATGGCTACACCTTC
NA,NA,TRBV20-1,TRBJ2-7,13,CSASEGKSYEQYF,TGCAGTGCTAGCGAGGGGAAGTCCTACGAGCAGTACTTC
NA,NA,TRBV13,TRBJ2-7,14,CASRRGERAYEQYF,TGTGCCAGCAGAAGGGGGGAAAGGGCCTACGAGCAGTACTTC
NA,NA,TRBV4-1,TRBJ2-2,17,CASSQNGGLGLPGELFF,TGCGCCAGCAGCCAAAATGGGGGCTTAGGGCTTCCCGGGGAGCTGTTTTTT
NA,NA,TRBV3-1,TRBJ2-5,13,CASSQVLRGTQYF,TGTGCCAGCAGCCAAGTTCTCAGGGGAACCCAGTACTTC
NA,NA,TRBV7-8,TRBJ1-1,11,CASTRGTEAFF,TGTGCCAGCACCCGGGGCACTGAAGCTTTCTTT
once,TRBD1,TRBV29-1,TRBJ1-5,15,CSVAGTGEINQPQHF,TGCAGCGTGGCCGGGACAGGGGAGATCAATCAGCCCCAGCATTTT
NA,TRBD1,TRBV2,TRBJ1-2,14,CASSEDRTGAGYTF,TGTGCCAGCAGTGAAGATAGGACAGGGGCGGGCTACACCTTC
NA,NA,TRBV18,TRBJ2-1,14,CASSPIMTYNEQFF,TGTGCCAGCTCACCAATCATGACCTACAATGAGCAGTTCTTC
NA,TRBD1,TRBV11-2,TRBJ2-2,16,CASRVLTGANTGELFF,TGTGCCAGCAGGGTACTAACAGGGGCTAACACCGGGGAGCTGTTTTTT
NA,TRBD1,TRBV20-1,TRBJ2-7,13,CSAETGSRYEQYF,TGCAGTGCCGAGACAGGGAGCCGCTACGAGCAGTACTTC
NA,NA,TRBV18,TRBJ1-4,15,CASHELQGADEKLFF,TGTGCCAGTCACGAACTACAGGGAGCGGATGAAAAACTGTTTTTT
NA,NA,TRBV7-3,TRBJ1-1,13,CASSLTRGTEAFF,TGTGCCAGCAGCTTAACGCGGGGAACCGAAGCTTTCTTT
once,NA,TRBV19,TRBJ1-2,14,CASSIEGRRYGYTF,TGTGCCAGTAGTATTGAGGGGAGGAGGTATGGCTACACCTTC
NA,TRBD2,TRBV29-1,TRBJ2-7,13,CSVEVAGGYEQYF,TGCAGCGTTGAGGTAGCGGGGGGGTACGAGCAGTACTTC